This TCR beta chain was sequenced during a study of technical replicates of blood from a handful of donors. Germline loops: CDR1 SGHRS, CDR2 YFSETQ. The V gene end was trimmed by 0 bases and the J gene end by 7 bases; junction bases not matched to a gene: 6. The CDR3 has 15 amino acids. The method was immunoSEQ multiplex PCR; TCRdb's version includes in-frame clones alone and lacks a portion of them. Of approximately 11,000 clones in the sample, approximately 94% are singletons; the top ten hold around 7.1%. The clonotype was recovered from a human donor in good health. Material: PBMCs. The chain carries TRBV5-1 and TRBJ2-1, with 8 bases that match TRBD2. CDR3 in amino acids: CASSLESGSWNEQFF. The CDR3 coding sequence is TGCGCCAGCAGCTTGGAAAGCGGGAGTTGGAATGAGCAGTTCTTC.